The rows below give T cell receptor beta chains drawn from one sample of a study of CD8 T cell repertoires and HIV-1 epitope variants. Which antigens these TCRs recognize remains unknown. The protocol was immunoSEQ multiplex PCR, while the TCRdb copy is restricted to in-frame clones and leaves out a portion. The repertoire holds 6,000 to 8,000 clones, with roughly 61% as singletons. The sequencing sample was made of cultured CD8+ T cells derived from PBMCs. Every receptor here comes from a male donor with HIV. The CDR3 runs from the conserved cysteine through the conserved F or W.

TRBJ1-3,TRBV27,CASPTGASGNTIYF
TRBJ2-2,TRBV7-3,CASRWDRNTGELFF
TRBJ2-1,TRBV5-1,CASSFTPHNEQFF
TRBJ2-7,TRBV6-6,CASSYSGPTYEQYF
TRBJ2-7,TRBV27,CASSLSSAGWFYEQYF
TRBJ2-3,TRBV9,CASSASGTSQTDTQYF
TRBJ2-1,TRBV6-5,CASNLLAGDYNEQFF
TRBJ2-6,TRBV5-6,CASSLEQAGANVLTF
TRBJ2-1,TRBV9,CASSVALGAGGSLNEQFF
TRBJ1-1,TRBV28,CASSYGAQEAFF
TRBJ2-3,TRBV4-3,CASSQDRRGLAGGTFTDTQYF
TRBJ1-5,TRBV18,CASSRGQGEGQPQHF
TRBJ2-7,TRBV5-1,CASSLGHPGHTAVLYEQYF
TRBJ1-1,TRBV10-1,CASNSKRATEAFF
TRBJ1-1,TRBV5-4,CASSLRDRGPTEAFF
TRBJ1-1,TRBV11-1,CASSLVPGHTEAFF
TRBJ2-1,TRBV2,CASSEPKDRVVGNEQFF
TRBJ2-7,TRBV5-1,CASSLYQGDHEQYF
TRBJ1-5,TRBV11-2,CASSLAPAASNQPQHF
TRBJ2-3,TRBV7-9,CASSLPRGPGDTQYF
TRBJ2-7,TRBV9,CASPQTTRGSYEQYF
TRBJ1-1,TRBV28,CAISPWDPKTEAFF
TRBJ1-1,TRBV29-1,CSVQGEVTEAFF
TRBJ2-1,TRBV10-2,CASSDSYNEQFF
TRBJ2-2,TRBV10-3,CAISEGPGTGELFF
TRBJ2-2,TRBV5-4,CASSLGDRGTGELFF
TRBJ2-5,TRBV5-4,CASSLRGLGGETQYF
TRBJ2-7,TRBV7-2,CASSQIAGDYEQYF
TRBJ1-2,TRBV6-5,CASSDRGYYGYTF
TRBJ2-7,TRBV4-3,CASSQDLSYEQYF
TRBJ2-3,TRBV10-2,CASSETLAGTDTQYF
TRBJ1-1,TRBV4-1,CASSQGTAEAFF
TRBJ2-1,TRBV27,CASSLGDSYNEQFF
TRBJ1-2,TRBV9,CASSVAADRGGYTF